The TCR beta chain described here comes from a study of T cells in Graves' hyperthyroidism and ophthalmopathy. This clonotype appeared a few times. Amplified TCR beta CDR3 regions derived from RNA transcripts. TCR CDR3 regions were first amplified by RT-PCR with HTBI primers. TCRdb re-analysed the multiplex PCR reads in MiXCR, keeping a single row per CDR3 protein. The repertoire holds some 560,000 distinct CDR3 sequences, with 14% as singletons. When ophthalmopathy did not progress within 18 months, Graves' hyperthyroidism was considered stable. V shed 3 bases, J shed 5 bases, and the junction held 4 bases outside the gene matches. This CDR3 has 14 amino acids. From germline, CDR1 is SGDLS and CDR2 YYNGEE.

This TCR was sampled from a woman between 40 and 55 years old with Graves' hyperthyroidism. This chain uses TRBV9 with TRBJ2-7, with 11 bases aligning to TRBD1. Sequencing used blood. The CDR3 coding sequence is TGTGCCAGCAGCGCAGGACAGGGGGCGGACGAGCAGTACTTC. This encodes CASSAGQGADEQYF. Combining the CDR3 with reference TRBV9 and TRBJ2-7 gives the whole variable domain DSGVTQTPKHLITATGQRVTLRCSPRSGDLSVYWYQQSLDQGLQFLIQYYNGEERAKGNILERFSAQQFPDLHSELNLSSLELGDSALYFCASSAGQGADEQYFGPGTRLTVT.